These 27 T cell receptor beta chains share one sample of origin, sequenced in a study of blood T cell repertoires in COVID-19 (dated by TCRdb to 2020 to 2021). Receptor amplification or capture employed the immunoSEQ multiplex PCR assay. TCRdb retrieved this table from immuneACCESS and kept in-frame rearrangements only. Not all clones are present; in checked studies, unresolved V genes account for under half, and no reason is known for the remainder. A total of around 260,000 clones appear in this sample, about four fifths of them only once. The ten largest clones capture 8% to 10% of the sample. Sequenced: peripheral blood. The receptors stem from a woman between 45 and 60 years old who had recovered from COVID-19.

The chain has TRBV27 and TRBJ2-1; TRBD2 matches at 9 bases. The CDR3 totals 16 residues. Germline V gene lookup returns CDR1 MNHEY and CDR2 SMNVEV (reference sequence). V shed 5 bases, J shed 10 bases, and the junction held 15 bases outside the gene matches. This CDR3 reads CASSVRAGGASGEQFF. CDR3 nucleotides: TGTGCCAGCAGTGTTCGAGCGGGAGGCGCCTCGGGAGAGCAGTTCTTC.

Only one count was recorded for this clone. The V and J genes are TRBV30 and TRBJ1-5; 7 bases map to TRBD1. V trimming: 3 bases; J trimming: 2 bases; junction bases outside the gene matches: 1. The CDR3 has 13 residues. Germline V gene lookup returns CDR1 GTSNPN and CDR2 SVGIG (reference sequence). The CDR3 sequence is CAWRQGGNQPQHF. CDR3 sequence (DNA): TGTGCCTGGAGGCAGGGGGGCAATCAGCCCCAGCATTTT.

The chain has TRBV27 and TRBJ2-7; 7 bases match TRBD1. The CDR3 spans 14 residues. The germline gives CDR1 MNHEY, CDR2 SMNVEV (reference sequence). The V segment lost 6 bases and the J segment 2 bases; nucleotides outside the gene matches: 7. CDR3 in amino acids: CASRWWDRPYEQYF. The DNA of the CDR3 is TGTGCCAGCAGGTGGTGGGACAGACCCTACGAGCAGTACTTC.

This chain joins TRBV6-2 or TRBV6-3 and TRBJ2-7; D remains ambiguous. This CDR3 is 13 amino acids long. The V end lost 5 bases, the J end lost 2 bases, and 10 bases lay between the germline ends. CDR1 and CDR2 from the germline V gene are MNHEY and SVGEGT. The CDR3 DNA reads TGTGCCAGCAGTCTATACTTACCCTACGAGCAGTACTTC. It encodes CASSLYLPYEQYF.

V and J are TRBV15 and TRBJ1-1; D might be TRBD1 (5 bases). The V end lost 2 bases, the J end lost 1 base, and 8 bases lay between the germline ends. CDR1 and CDR2 (germline): LNHNV, YYDKDF (reference sequence). The CDR3 is 14 amino acids. Written as DNA, the CDR3 is TGTGCCACCAGCAGATGGGGGGGGAACACTGAAGCTTTCTTT. It is translated as CATSRWGGNTEAFF.

This chain connects TRBV18 to TRBJ2-5; 9 bases agree with TRBD1. Germline lookup yields CDR1 KGHSH and CDR2 LQKENI. The length of the CDR3 is 17 residues. With V trimmed by 4 bases and J by 3 bases, 12 bases remained unmatched. CDR3 amino acids: CASSLSQGALIKETQYF. Written as DNA, the CDR3 is TGTGCCAGCTCACTCTCACAGGGGGCTCTTATCAAAGAGACCCAGTACTTC.

This clone was observed a single time. The chain combines TRBV27 with TRBJ1-1; D possibly corresponds to TRBD1 (6 bases). The germline V gene has CDR1 MNHEY and CDR2 SMNVEV (reference sequence). The CDR3 is 14 amino acids. The ends were cut back, 4 bases at V and 1 base at J, with 10 bases in the middle. CDR3 amino acids: CASSYGTTNTEAFF. CDR3 DNA: TGTGCCAGCAGTTACGGGACAACGAACACTGAAGCTTTCTTT.

The V and J genes are TRBV12-3 or TRBV12-4 and TRBJ1-5; D ambiguous. The CDR3 contains 12 residues. Trimming took off 3 bases at V and 5 bases at J, with 5 bases between the two ends. The CDR3 is CASSFQDQPQHF. The DNA for the CDR3 is TGTGCCAGCAGTTTTCAGGATCAGCCCCAGCATTTT.

The rearrangement uses TRBV7-2 and TRBJ2-3; no firm D call. Trimming shortened V by 5 bases and J by 2 bases, and 11 bases separated the two germline ends. Germline CDR1 reads SGHTA; CDR2 reads FQGNSA. CDR3 length equals 14 residues. CDR3 nucleotide sequence: TGTGCCAGCAGCCCAGACACACACACAGATACGCAGTATTTT. It is translated as CASSPDTHTDTQYF.

The V call is TRBV28, the J call TRBJ1-1; the D gene is possibly TRBD1 (6 bases). The V end lost 6 bases, the J end lost 10 bases, and 21 bases lay between the germline ends. The CDR3 totals 14 residues. CDR1 and CDR2 from the germline V gene are MDHEN and SYDVKM. The CDR3 reads CASSLQGRSKGAFF. DNA of the CDR3: TGTGCCAGCAGCCTACAGGGTAGGTCTAAAGGAGCTTTCTTT.

The chain is built from TRBV19 and TRBJ1-2; 9 bases match TRBD1. Germline loops: CDR1 LNHDA, CDR2 SQIVND (reference sequence). CDR3 length equals 16 residues. The trim removed 0 bases at V and 4 bases at J, leaving 6 bases unmatched. The CDR3 DNA reads TGTGCCAGTAGTATAGAAGGACAGGGGTCCATCTATGGCTACACCTTC. Translated: CASSIEGQGSIYGYTF.

The V and J genes are TRBV11-2 and TRBJ1-2, with D possibly being TRBD1 (6 bases). The germline V gene encodes CDR1 SGHAT and CDR2 FQNNGV. This CDR3 has 14 amino acids. Deletions cut 1 base from V and 5 bases from J, with 11 bases between. The CDR3 region is CASSLGGQSYGYTF. CDR3 DNA: TGTGCCAGCAGCTTAGGAGGACAGAGTTATGGCTACACCTTC.

The chain links TRBV7-9 to TRBJ1-6; 7 bases are shared with TRBD1. This CDR3 has 14 residues. Germline V lookup: CDR1 SEHNR, CDR2 FQNEAQ (reference sequence). V shed 2 bases and J 7 bases; nucleotides not matched to a gene: 2. The CDR3 loop is CASSLKGANSPLHF. The CDR3 bases are TGTGCCAGCAGCTTAAAGGGGGCCAATTCACCCCTCCACTTT.

V usage is TRBV28 and J usage is TRBJ1-2; tentatively, D is TRBD1 (5 bases). The CDR3 totals 14 residues. V was cut by 6 bases and J by 6 bases, with 17 bases left in between. From germline, CDR1 is MDHEN and CDR2 SYDVKM. The CDR3 nucleotides read TGTGCCAGCAGGGAAACCGGGACTGCTGATGGCTACACCTTC. It specifies CASRETGTADGYTF.

The genes are TRBV19 and TRBJ2-1; 15 bases match TRBD2. The CDR3 sequence is 18 residues long. Looked up from germline, CDR1 is LNHDA and CDR2 is SQIVND (reference sequence). The V gene end was trimmed by 5 bases and the J gene end by 8 bases; junction bases not matched to a gene: 13. For the CDR3, the DNA is TGTGCCAGTAGTGAGGGACTAGCGGGGGGATTCTGGATAGATGAGCAGTTCTTC. It translates to CASSEGLAGGFWIDEQFF.

The J gene is TRBJ1-2, the V gene TRBV27; 9 bases map to TRBD1. This CDR3 contains 16 residues. Per germline, CDR1 MNHEY and CDR2 SMNVEV (reference sequence). Trimming removed 6 bases from V and 4 bases from J; junction bases left unmatched: 12. For the CDR3, the DNA is TGTGCCAGCAGCCCTTCATCCGGGACAGGGCTCTATGGCTACACCTTC. This sequence encodes CASSPSSGTGLYGYTF.

The genes are TRBV7-9 and TRBJ1-6; D unclear. This CDR3 spans 15 amino acids. Germline values: CDR1 SEHNR, CDR2 FQNEAQ (reference sequence). V was pared by 6 bases and J by 0 bases, with 9 bases between. CDR3 amino acids: CASSSSGSYNSPLHF. The CDR3 coding sequence is TGTGCCAGCAGTTCCTCGGGCTCCTATAATTCACCCCTCCACTTT. The full variable domain, rest sourced from reference TRBV7-9 and TRBJ1-6, is DTGVSQNPRHKITKRGQNVTFRCDPISEHNRLYWYRQTLGQGPEFLTYFQNEAQLEKSRLLSDRFSAERPKGSFSTLEIQRTEQGDSAMYLCASSSSGSYNSPLHFGNGTRLTVT.

The CDR3 loop reads CASSQPSGWGTDTQYF. CDR3 DNA: TGCGCCAGCAGCCAACCTAGTGGGTGGGGCACAGATACGCAGTATTTT. The chain is built from TRBV4-3 and TRBJ2-3, with D uncertain. Trimming took off 2 bases at V and 1 base at J, with 13 bases between the two ends. Germline V gene lookup returns CDR1 LGHNA and CDR2 YSLEER. The CDR3 spans 16 residues.

V and J are TRBV21-1 and TRBJ2-7; the D segment call TRBD1 is taken from the table without a DNA check. TRBV21-1 is tagged as a pseudogene. The CDR3 covers 13 residues. CDR3 sequence: CASSKDSSYEQYF. The CDR3 DNA is TGTGCCAGCAGCAAAGACAGCTCCTACGAGCAGTACTTC.

This clone was observed once. The chain recombines TRBV6-2 or TRBV6-3 with TRBJ1-6, with 7 bases identical to TRBD1. CDR1 is MNHEY and CDR2 is SVGEGT in the germline V gene. The ends lost 6 bases at V and 3 bases at J; junction bases unmatched: 11. The length of the CDR3 is 17 residues. The CDR3 DNA reads TGTGCCAGCAGCCCGCCACGGGGACAGCTCTATAATTCACCCCTCCACTTT. Its translation: CASSPPRGQLYNSPLHF.

The chain links TRBV28 to TRBJ1-5; no clear D. The CDR3 is made up of 14 amino acids. The germline V gene has CDR1 MDHEN and CDR2 SYDVKM. Between the trimmed V and J ends, which lost 2 bases and 5 bases, there was a span of 10 bases. CDR3 coding DNA: TGTGCCAGCAGTTTAGGTAGTGGTGATCAGCCCCAGCATTTT. Encoded protein: CASSLGSGDQPQHF.

This chain joins TRBV30 and TRBJ2-3, with 9 bases lining up with TRBD2. Germline V gives CDR1 GTSNPN, CDR2 SVGIG (reference sequence). J gave up 3 bases and V 1 base, and 11 bases lay outside the gene matches. The CDR3 covers 17 residues. Here the CDR3 DNA reads TGTGCCTGGAGTGGTTTAGCGGGAGAGGTGTGGACAGATACGCAGTATTTT. This gives the protein CAWSGLAGEVWTDTQYF.

The CDR3: CASCRGDYATEQFF. The DNA for the CDR3 is TGTGCCAGCTGCCGGGGGGACTACGCCACGGAGCAGTTCTTC. V gene TRBV19 combines with J gene TRBJ2-1; 7 bases are shared with TRBD2. The CDR3 consists of 14 residues. V dropped 9 bases and J dropped 10; count of bases not matched to a gene: 15. In germline, CDR1 is LNHDA, CDR2 SQIVND (reference sequence).

This sequence joins TRBV6-6 and TRBJ1-1, with 7 bases that match TRBD1. V trimming: 5 bases; J trimming: 11 bases; junction bases outside the gene matches: 8. The CDR3 is made up of 12 amino acids. The germline gives CDR1 MNHNY, CDR2 SVGAGI (reference sequence). CDR3 nucleotide sequence: TGTGCCAGCAGTGTAAACAGGGGAGATGCTTTCTTT. Amino acids: CASSVNRGDAFF.

The gene calls are TRBV15 and TRBJ2-7, with D possibly being TRBD1 (7 bases). This CDR3 has 14 residues. V lost 3 bases and J lost 0, with 9 bases in between. Germline loops: CDR1 LNHNV, CDR2 YYDKDF (reference sequence). The CDR3 spells CATSRRDSSYEQYF. DNA of the CDR3: TGTGCCACCAGCAGGCGGGACAGCTCCTACGAGCAGTACTTC.

The chain carries TRBV27 and TRBJ1-1; D is unclear. The CDR3 covers 14 residues. V was cut by 2 bases and J by 0 bases, with 7 bases left in between. The germline V gene has CDR1 MNHEY and CDR2 SMNVEV (reference sequence). CDR3 coding DNA: TGTGCCAGCAGTTTAGGGGAGGTGAACACTGAAGCTTTCTTT. It specifies CASSLGEVNTEAFF.

The V gene is TRBV4-3, the J gene TRBJ2-7; TRBD1 agrees at 8 bases. The CDR3 has 16 amino acids. Looked up from germline, CDR1 is LGHNA and CDR2 is YSLEER. V dropped 3 bases and J dropped 4; count of bases not matched to a gene: 11. Here the CDR3 reads CASSQAWGTGTYEQYF. The DNA for the CDR3 is TGCGCCAGCAGCCAGGCGTGGGGGACAGGTACTTACGAGCAGTACTTC.